The 26 T cell receptor beta chains given below trace back to one sample, sequenced in a study of OX40 agonist ivuxolimab in advanced cancers. Assay used: immunoSEQ multiplex PCR; TCRdb lists only in-frame clones, some missing. The sample yields fewer than 65,000 clones, 85% to 90% seen once. Material: CD4+ or CD8+ T cells sorted from blood, obtained in a trial of the OX40 agonist ivuxolimab. These receptors all come from an adult with an advanced solid tumor such as melanoma, head and neck, liver or kidney cancer.

The V and J genes are TRBV19 and TRBJ2-2, with 9 nucleotides matching TRBD1. Germline V gene sequence: CDR1 LNHDA, CDR2 SQIVND (reference sequence). The CDR3 is 15 residues long. Trimming removed 4 bases from V and 6 bases from J; junction bases left unmatched: 6. As DNA, the CDR3 is TGTGCCAGTAGTAAGGACAGGGGTGGATCCGGGGAGCTGTTTTTT. It translates to CASSKDRGGSGELFF.

This sequence joins TRBV5-8 and TRBJ2-7; 7 nucleotides match TRBD1. In germline, CDR1 is SGHTS, CDR2 YDEGEE. V lost 0 bases, J lost 0 bases, and 3 bases stayed unmatched. The CDR3 length is 15 residues. CDR3 loop: CASSLGQGFSYEQYF. For the CDR3, the DNA is TGTGCCAGCAGCTTGGGACAGGGCTTCTCCTACGAGCAGTACTTC.

This clone was counted only a few times. The chain has TRBV5-6 and TRBJ2-7, with TRBD1 as a possible D gene (5 bases). Germline CDR1 reads SGHDT; CDR2 reads YYEEEE. There are 13 residues in the CDR3. The germline V and J ends were trimmed by 5 bases and 2 bases, with 11 bases remaining between them. The CDR3 loop reads CASRIRDAYEQYF. CDR3 nucleotides: TGTGCCAGCAGAATCAGGGATGCCTACGAGCAGTACTTC. The variable domain in full, completed from reference TRBV5-6 and TRBJ2-7, reads DAGVTQSPTHLIKTRGQQVTLRCSPKSGHDTVSWYQQALGQGPQFIFQYYEEEERQRGNFPDRFSGHQFPNYSSELNVNALLLGDSALYLCASRIRDAYEQYFGPGTRLTVT.

This chain links TRBV7-9 with TRBJ2-5; 12 bases map to TRBD2. CDR3 length: 16 amino acids. V lost 5 bases and J lost 4; bases outside the gene matches: 8. Germline V gene lookup returns CDR1 SEHNR and CDR2 FQNEAQ (reference sequence). The CDR3 bases are TGTGCCAGCAGCCTACTAGCGGGAGGTATTTCAGAGACCCAGTACTTC. Translating gives CASSLLAGGISETQYF.

This sequence joins TRBV6-1 and TRBJ1-2; no reliable D call. Germline V CDR1 and CDR2: MNHNS, SASEGT. Trimming cost V 0 bases and J 4 bases, with 6 bases left between them. The CDR3 consists of 13 residues. Here the CDR3 reads CASSEAGFYGYTF. The CDR3 bases are TGTGCCAGCAGTGAAGCGGGATTCTATGGCTACACCTTC.

This chain joins TRBV14 and TRBJ2-4; D not certain. Germline V gene sequence: CDR1 SGHDN, CDR2 FVKESK. This CDR3 is built from 15 residues. Trimming took off 1 base at V and 0 bases at J, with 7 bases between the two ends. Written as DNA, the CDR3 is TGTGCCAGCAGCCAAGTCGGCATAGCCAAAAACATTCAGTACTTC. It yields the protein CASSQVGIAKNIQYF.

The chain combines TRBV7-6 with TRBJ1-2, with D perhaps TRBD1 (5 bases). Trimming shortened V by 0 bases and J by 6 bases, and 8 bases separated the two germline ends. CDR3 size: 13 residues. Germline loops: CDR1 SGHVS, CDR2 FNYEAQ. The CDR3 DNA follows: TGTGCCAGCAGCTTAGCGGCAGGGAATGGCTACACCTTC. Translating gives CASSLAAGNGYTF.

The count of this clone is one. The CDR3 region is CASSTGRENNQPQHF. DNA for the CDR3: TGTGCCAGCAGCACCGGGCGGGAAAACAATCAGCCCCAGCATTTT. The rearrangement links TRBV5-5 to TRBJ1-5, with D uncertain. Germline V gives CDR1 SGHKS, CDR2 YYEKEE (reference sequence). V lost 4 bases, J lost 3 bases, and 14 bases lay in between. The CDR3 is 15 amino acids.

This sequence joins TRBV7-8 and TRBJ1-4; 9 nucleotides match TRBD1. The V segment lost 1 base and the J segment 8 bases; nucleotides outside the gene matches: 11. Germline assignment: CDR1 SGHVS and CDR2 FQNEAQ. The CDR3 spans 17 residues. The CDR3 DNA follows: TGTGCCAGCAGCTTAGACAGGGGGCAGGCTCGTAAGGAAAAACTGTTTTTT. Translated: CASSLDRGQARKEKLFF.

The rearrangement links TRBV9 to TRBJ1-6; D ambiguous. Trimming took 2 bases from V and 9 from J, leaving 9 bases between them. In germline, CDR1 is SGDLS, CDR2 YYNGEE. The CDR3 length is 13 residues. CDR3 sequence reads: CASSVNAGSPLHF. The CDR3 nucleotides read TGTGCCAGCAGCGTGAACGCGGGTTCACCCCTCCACTTT.

The chain couples TRBV28 to TRBJ1-1; no clear D gene. The germline gives CDR1 MDHEN, CDR2 SYDVKM. CDR3 size: 13 residues. V was pared by 6 bases and J by 2 bases, with 10 bases between. DNA of the CDR3: TGTGCCAGCAGAAACACACTAAACACTGAAGCTTTCTTT. Protein product: CASRNTLNTEAFF.

As regards this clone: Different DNA sequences within this sample yield the same CDR3. The V call is TRBV5-1, the J call TRBJ2-3; 8 positions agree with TRBD2. The V and J ends lost 0 bases and 3 bases, in that order; junction bases with no gene match: 0. The CDR3 runs to 14 residues. Per germline, CDR1 SGHRS and CDR2 YFSETQ. The CDR3, as DNA: TGCGCCAGCAGCTTGGGCGGGAGGACAGATACGCAGTATTTT. It translates to CASSLGGRTDTQYF.

This chain uses TRBV10-3 with TRBJ2-1; the D gene is possibly TRBD2 (6 bases). The germline V and J ends were trimmed by 10 bases and 3 bases, with 10 bases remaining between them. From germline, CDR1 is ENHRY and CDR2 SYGVKD. CDR3 length equals 12 residues. CDR3 bases: TGTGCCAGCGGAGGGATCTACAATGAGCAGTTCTTC. Protein sequence: CASGGIYNEQFF.

V is TRBV6-5 and J is TRBJ2-7; D not certain. The CDR3 has 11 amino acids. Trimming left V 6 bases short and J 6 bases short, with 9 bases between. Germline CDR1 reads MNHEY; CDR2 reads SVGAGI. The CDR3: CASSDPFEQYF. CDR3 DNA: TGTGCCAGCAGCGACCCCTTCGAGCAGTACTTC.

In its sample, this clone was seen once. The chain joins TRBV7-8 to TRBJ2-5, with no clear D. Germline V gene sequence: CDR1 SGHVS, CDR2 FQNEAQ. Trimming stripped 0 bases from V and 3 bases from J, with 14 bases between. The CDR3 covers 16 residues. This chain's CDR3 is CASSLAAGASKETQYF. The CDR3 DNA reads TGTGCCAGCAGCTTAGCGGCAGGAGCCTCCAAAGAGACCCAGTACTTC.

This clone was counted once. V is TRBV5-1 and J is TRBJ2-5; 11 bases agree with TRBD2. The V gene end was trimmed by 4 bases and the J gene end by 3 bases; junction bases not matched to a gene: 5. The CDR3 runs 15 residues. Germline values: CDR1 SGHRS, CDR2 YFSETQ. The CDR3 bases are TGCGCCAGCAGCACGGGGACTAGCGGTAAAGAGACCCAGTACTTC. Translation: CASSTGTSGKETQYF.

The chain recombines TRBV15 with TRBJ2-7; perhaps TRBD2 as D (6 bases). With 2 bases removed from V and 5 bases from J, the gap between germline ends came to 19 bases. This CDR3 comprises 16 residues. Germline V gives CDR1 LNHNV, CDR2 YYDKDF (reference sequence). The CDR3 bases are TGTGCCACCAGCAGAAGCCCGACTAGGGGCTTCGACGAGCAGTACTTC. Translating it yields CATSRSPTRGFDEQYF. The full variable domain, its missing parts supplied by reference TRBV15 and TRBJ2-7, is DAMVIQNPRYQVTQFGKPVTLSCSQTLNHNVMYWYQQKSSQAPKLLFHYYDKDFNNEADTPDNFQSRRPNTSFCFLDIRSPGLGDTAMYLCATSRSPTRGFDEQYFGPGTRLTVT.

The gene calls are TRBV25-1 and TRBJ2-1; D unclear. V was shortened by 2 bases and J by 0 bases, with 8 bases between the two germline ends. Germline V gives CDR1 MGHDK, CDR2 SYGVNS. CDR3 size: 15 residues. The CDR3 sequence is CASSEDQSSYNEQFF. CDR3 coding DNA: TGTGCCAGCAGTGAAGACCAAAGCTCCTACAATGAGCAGTTCTTC.

The CDR3 bases are TGTGCCAGCAGGTCCTCCCACTTCCCGACGGCCGGGGAGCTGTTTTTT. It translates to CASRSSHFPTAGELFF. The V and J genes are TRBV2 and TRBJ2-2; D not certain. CDR3 length: 16 residues. V was clipped by 6 bases and J by 6 bases, with 20 bases between them. CDR1 and CDR2 (germline): SNHLY, FYNNEI.

V gene TRBV7-9 combines with J gene TRBJ1-2; possible D gene TRBD1, 5 bases. CDR3 length equals 14 residues. The V gene's germline CDR1 is SEHNR and CDR2 FQNEAQ (reference sequence). V was shortened by 1 base and J by 2 bases, with 8 bases between the two germline ends. CDR3 sequence reads: CASSLDRKNYGYTF. In nucleotides, the CDR3 is TGTGCCAGCAGCTTAGACAGGAAAAACTATGGCTACACCTTC.

This chain joins TRBV4-3 and TRBJ2-1; 7 nucleotides agree with TRBD1. Losses at the gene ends were 1 base for V and 3 bases for J; bases not matched to a gene: 3. Germline CDR1 reads LGHNA; CDR2 reads YSLEER. This CDR3 is 15 amino acids long. DNA for the CDR3: TGCGCCAGCAGCCAAGTGGGGACAGACTACAATGAGCAGTTCTTC. It yields the protein CASSQVGTDYNEQFF.

The chain links TRBV27 to TRBJ2-7; tentative D call: TRBD2 (5 bases). Germline-derived CDR1 and CDR2 are MNHEY and SMNVEV (reference sequence). The CDR3 is 15 residues long. V dropped 8 bases and J dropped 1 base, with 18 bases sitting between them. CDR3 in DNA: TGTGCCAGCGGCAGCGGTCGCCTCGGATCCTACGAGCAGTACTTC. It codes for CASGSGRLGSYEQYF.

The CDR3 bases are TGTGCCAGCAGCTTTAGGACCGGAGGGGCCAACGTCCTGACTTTC. Translation: CASSFRTGGANVLTF. The chain joins TRBV7-9 to TRBJ2-6; D is ambiguous. V was clipped by 3 bases and J by 4 bases, with 10 bases between them. This CDR3 is built from 15 residues. Looked up from germline, CDR1 is SEHNR and CDR2 is FQNEAQ (reference sequence).

The J gene is TRBJ1-2, the V gene TRBV11-2; unclear D gene. The V end lost 6 bases, the J end lost 3 bases, and 11 bases lay between the germline ends. Germline V gene sequence: CDR1 SGHAT, CDR2 FQNNGV. CDR3 size: 13 residues. CDR3 sequence: CASRDGVDYGYTF. CDR3 in DNA: TGTGCCAGCAGGGACGGGGTTGACTATGGCTACACCTTC.

This clone counts as medium-sized (0.01 to 0.1%). This chain links TRBV7-9 with TRBJ1-2; 8 bases are shared with TRBD1. The germline gives CDR1 SEHNR, CDR2 FQNEAQ (reference sequence). Trimming removed 4 bases from V and 6 bases from J; junction bases left unmatched: 10. This CDR3 region has 15 residues. This CDR3 is CASSSRDRMKDGYTF. CDR3 DNA sequence: TGTGCCAGCAGCTCGCGGGACAGGATGAAGGATGGCTACACCTTC.

DNA of the CDR3: TGTGCCAGCAGCTCAGGGAGTAGCGGGAGGGGTGAGCAGTTCTTC. Protein sequence: CASSSGSSGRGEQFF. The chain joins TRBV11-3 to TRBJ2-1; TRBD2 aligns across 11 bases. Germline trimming cut 4 bases from V and 9 bases from J; bases unmatched to any gene: 8. This CDR3 has 15 residues. The germline V gene encodes CDR1 SGHNT and CDR2 YENEEA.